What follows are 20 T cell receptor beta chains derived from one specimen sequenced in a study of blood T cell repertoires in COVID-19. Using immunoSEQ multiplex PCR, the repertoire was profiled, and TCRdb retains in-frame clones only, with some absent. Seen here are approximately 210,000 clones, 84% observed once, and the top ten hold 6% to 8.5%. Sample: peripheral blood. Receptors originate from a woman aged 45-60 years with active or convalescent COVID-19.

The chain joins TRBV19 to TRBJ2-1, with TRBD2 matching 11 bases. With 8 bases clipped from V and 6 bases from J, the junction kept 6 bases outside the gene matches. The V gene's germline CDR1 is LNHDA and CDR2 SQIVND (reference sequence). This CDR3 comprises 14 residues. CDR3 coding DNA: TGTGCCAGTGGTAGCGGGAGGGCCCCCAATGAGCAGTTCTTC. Its protein is CASGSGRAPNEQFF.

The CDR3 coding sequence is TGTGCCAGCAGACCCGACAGGGGGTTTCAGCCCCAGCATTTT. It is translated as CASRPDRGFQPQHF. The chain employs TRBV6-5 and TRBJ1-5; 9 positions agree with TRBD1. Germline V gene sequence: CDR1 MNHEY, CDR2 SVGAGI. The V segment lost 6 bases and the J segment 6 bases; nucleotides outside the gene matches: 6. The CDR3 extends over 14 amino acids.

This sequence joins TRBV4-2 and TRBJ1-5; D gene ambiguous. The germline gives CDR1 LGHNA, CDR2 YNFKEQ. The CDR3 consists of 15 residues. Trimming took 0 bases from V and 1 from J, leaving 7 bases between them. CDR3 bases: TGTGCCAGCAGCCAAGAGGCGGGGAGCAATCAGCCCCAGCATTTT. Translating gives CASSQEAGSNQPQHF.

This sequence joins TRBV27 and TRBJ1-1, with 11 bases matching TRBD1. The CDR3 spans 13 residues. Germline-derived CDR1 and CDR2 are MNHEY and SMNVEV (reference sequence). V lost 4 bases to trimming and J lost 6 bases; unmatched junction nucleotides: 1. CDR3 in DNA: TGTGCCAGCAGTTCGGACAGGGGGCCTGAAGCTTTCTTT. It codes for CASSSDRGPEAFF.

This clone has a handful of counts. CDR3 amino acids: CASSLWSGNYGYTF. CDR3 DNA: TGTGCCAGCAGTTTATGGTCGGGGAACTATGGCTACACCTTC. This rearrangement joins TRBV28 to TRBJ1-2; no firm D call. Germline V gives CDR1 MDHEN, CDR2 SYDVKM. V shed 0 bases and J shed 2 bases, with 7 bases lying between them. The CDR3 runs 14 residues.

The chain couples TRBV9 to TRBJ2-2; D gene uncertain. Trimming took off 4 bases at V and 7 bases at J, with 11 bases between the two ends. CDR1 SGDLS and CDR2 YYNGEE come from the germline V gene. CDR3 length equals 13 residues. The CDR3 nucleotides are TGTGCCAGCAGCCGACAACGTGGCGGGGAGCTGTTTTTT. Amino acids: CASSRQRGGELFF.

The V gene is TRBV14, the J gene TRBJ1-1; D is uncertain. The germline V gene encodes CDR1 SGHDN and CDR2 FVKESK. The CDR3 runs to 13 residues. Trimming cost V 2 bases and J 6 bases, with 10 bases left between them. CDR3 in DNA: TGTGCCAGCAGCCAATCGGGTCGCGCTGAAGCTTTCTTT. Encoded protein: CASSQSGRAEAFF.

This clone appeared a few times. The rearrangement uses TRBV28 and TRBJ1-5; D is uncertain. The ends were cut back, 2 bases at V and 6 bases at J, with 17 bases in the middle. The CDR3 has 16 residues. Germline V lookup: CDR1 MDHEN, CDR2 SYDVKM. The CDR3 reads CASSLLSFGMSQPQHF. CDR3 DNA: TGTGCCAGCAGTTTACTTTCTTTCGGTATGAGTCAGCCCCAGCATTTT.

The J gene is TRBJ1-1, the V gene TRBV29-1; no clear D. Germline V lookup: CDR1 SQVTM, CDR2 ANQGSEA. The V end was cut by 7 bases, the J end by 4 bases, with 16 bases between. The CDR3 contains 13 residues. The CDR3, as DNA: TGCAGCGCCGTTAGGCCCGGGAGCACTGAAGCTTTCTTT. It yields the protein CSAVRPGSTEAFF.

This clone showed up just a few times. The CDR3 bases are TGTGCCAGCAGTAGAGCACAGGGGTTGAATTCACCCCTCCACTTT. Protein product: CASSRAQGLNSPLHF. This rearrangement joins TRBV6-5 to TRBJ1-6, with TRBD1 matching over 7 bases. Germline CDR1 and CDR2: MNHEY and SVGAGI. Trimming at V came to 5 bases and at J to 7 bases, leaving 8 bases not matched to a gene. The length of the CDR3 is 15 residues.

This clone appeared a single time. CDR3 in DNA: TGTGCCACCACATCAACGACTAGCGTCTACGGTAATGAGCAGTTCTTC. Residues: CATTSTTSVYGNEQFF. V usage is TRBV19 and J usage is TRBJ2-1; 8 nucleotides match TRBD2. Per the germline V gene, CDR1 is LNHDA and CDR2 is SQIVND (reference sequence). J lost 7 bases, V lost 10 bases, and 18 bases had no gene match. This CDR3 is built from 16 residues.

Note on this clone: The sample has other DNA sequences that encode this CDR3 too. J is TRBJ1-5 and V is TRBV5-1, with D uncertain. Germline assignment: CDR1 SGHRS and CDR2 YFSETQ. The germline V and J ends were trimmed by 0 bases and 7 bases, with 8 bases remaining between them. This CDR3 region has 13 residues. The CDR3 protein is CASSLGLDQPQHF. CDR3 bases: TGCGCCAGCAGCTTGGGTCTAGACCAGCCCCAGCATTTT.

The V call is TRBV7-9, the J call TRBJ2-2; TRBD1 might be the D (6 bases). This CDR3 contains 17 residues. CDR1 and CDR2 from the germline V gene are SEHNR and FQNEAQ (reference sequence). V was clipped by 5 bases and J by 3 bases, with 19 bases between them. The CDR3 sequence: CASSADRVFFHTGELFF. CDR3 coding DNA: TGTGCCAGCAGCGCGGACAGAGTTTTTTTCCACACCGGGGAGCTGTTTTTT.

This clone was picked up a small number of times. The chain joins TRBV28 to TRBJ1-2; D gene unclear. The CDR3 runs to 15 residues. Germline values: CDR1 MDHEN, CDR2 SYDVKM. The V and J ends lost 6 bases and 5 bases respectively, with 19 bases between them. The CDR3 protein is CASSPSQVRNYGYTF. The CDR3 bases are TGTGCCAGCAGCCCGAGTCAGGTCAGGAATTATGGCTACACCTTC.

This rearrangement joins TRBV5-5 to TRBJ1-1; weak D call: TRBD1 (5 bases). Germline CDR1 and CDR2: SGHKS and YYEKEE (reference sequence). V was trimmed by 0 bases and J by 4 bases, leaving 7 bases between them. CDR3 length equals 13 residues. CDR3 sequence: CASSLADSTEAFF. The CDR3 DNA reads TGTGCCAGCAGCTTGGCCGACAGCACTGAAGCTTTCTTT.

The chain combines TRBV5-4 with TRBJ1-2; 7 bases fit TRBD1. This CDR3 region has 14 residues. The junction had 7 bases not matched to a gene; V was cut back by 4 bases and J by 4 bases. CDR1 and CDR2 (germline): SGHNT, YYREEE (reference sequence). The CDR3 coding sequence is TGTGCCAGCAGCCCAGGGGGGTCCCTCTATGGCTACACCTTC. This gives the protein CASSPGGSLYGYTF.

The gene calls are TRBV3-1 (or the pseudogene TRBV3-2) and TRBJ2-5; 10 nucleotides match TRBD2. Per germline, CDR1 LGHDT and CDR2 YNNKEL (reference sequence). Trimming cost V 4 bases and J 3 bases; bases outside gene matches: 2. CDR3 length: 14 residues. The CDR3 bases are TGTGCCAGCAGCCCGGGGACTAGCGAAGAGACCCAGTACTTC. Translated: CASSPGTSEETQYF.

The V call is TRBV18, the J call TRBJ1-3; D is unclear. CDR1 KGHSH and CDR2 LQKENI come from the germline V gene. The CDR3 is 15 residues long. The V end lost 0 bases, the J end lost 0 bases, and 6 bases lay between the germline ends. The CDR3 spells CASSPPSLSGNTIYF. The CDR3 DNA is TGTGCCAGCTCACCACCGTCACTCTCTGGAAACACCATATATTTT.

The chain recombines TRBV2 with TRBJ1-6, with TRBD1 matching 8 bases. Germline CDR1 reads SNHLY; CDR2 reads FYNNEI. The CDR3 sequence is 16 residues long. V trimming: 7 bases; J trimming: 0 bases; junction bases outside the gene matches: 5. The CDR3 DNA reads as TGTGCCAGCATTGGACAGGGAAGCTCCTATAATTCACCCCTCCACTTT. Its translation is CASIGQGSSYNSPLHF.

This clone has just a few counts. The rearrangement joins TRBV5-1 to TRBJ1-2, with D maybe TRBD1 (6 bases). Germline V lookup: CDR1 SGHRS, CDR2 YFSETQ. This CDR3 region has 16 residues. Trimming cost V 4 bases and J 2 bases, with 18 bases left between them. CDR3 in amino acids: CASSSPGGGQNYGYTF. Here the CDR3 DNA reads TGCGCCAGCAGCAGCCCTGGGGGCGGACAAAACTATGGCTACACCTTC.